This T cell receptor beta chain was identified in a study of a mutant IDH1 vaccine in newly diagnosed glioma. Study in general: Patients arrived already treated with radiotherapy, temozolomide, or both, most having had both.

This clone was found a few times. Its target is not known. Profiling relied on immunoSEQ multiplex PCR, and the TCRdb table lists in-frame clones only, not all of them. The table includes over 45,000 clones, approximately 71% detected once. Time point described: week 47, end of study. Doses comprised 300 ug of mutant IDH1 20-mer peptide each, plus topical imiquimod. All eight of the vaccinations patients received fell in weeks 1, 3, 5, 7, 11, 15, 19 and 23. The V and J ends lost 4 bases and 4 bases respectively, with 9 bases between them. The CDR3 is 13 amino acids. Germline V gene data show CDR1 as SGHRS and CDR2 as YFSETQ.

This specimen consisted of PBMCs, obtained from a glioma patient whose treatment included an IDH1 peptide vaccine. This receptor was taken from a man aged 45-65 years with glioma. The chain combines TRBV5-1 with TRBJ1-3; tentatively, D is TRBD1 (6 bases). The CDR3 protein is CASSRTAGNTIYF. In DNA form, the CDR3 reads TGCGCCAGCAGCCGGACAGCCGGAAACACCATATATTTT. Together with reference TRBV5-1 and TRBJ1-3, the CDR3 gives the full variable domain: KAGVTQTPRYLIKTRGQQVTLSCSPISGHRSVSWYQQTPGQGLQFLFEYFSETQRNKGNFPGRFSGRQFSNSRSEMNVSTLELGDSALYLCASSRTAGNTIYFGEGSWLTVV.